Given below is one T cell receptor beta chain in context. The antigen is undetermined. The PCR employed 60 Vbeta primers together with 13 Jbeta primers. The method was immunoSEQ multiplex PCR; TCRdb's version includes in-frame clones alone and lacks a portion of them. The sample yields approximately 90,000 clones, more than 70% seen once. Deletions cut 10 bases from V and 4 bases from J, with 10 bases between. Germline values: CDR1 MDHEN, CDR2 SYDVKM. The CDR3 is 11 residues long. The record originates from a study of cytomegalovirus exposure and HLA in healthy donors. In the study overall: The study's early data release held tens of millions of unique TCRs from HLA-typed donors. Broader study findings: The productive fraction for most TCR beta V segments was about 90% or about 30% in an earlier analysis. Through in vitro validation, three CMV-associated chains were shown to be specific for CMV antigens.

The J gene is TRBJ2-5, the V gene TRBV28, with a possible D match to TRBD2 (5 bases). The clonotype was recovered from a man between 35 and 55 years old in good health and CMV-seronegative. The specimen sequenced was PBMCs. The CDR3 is CATLAGETQYF. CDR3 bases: TGTGCCACCCTGGCGGGAGAGACCCAGTACTTC.